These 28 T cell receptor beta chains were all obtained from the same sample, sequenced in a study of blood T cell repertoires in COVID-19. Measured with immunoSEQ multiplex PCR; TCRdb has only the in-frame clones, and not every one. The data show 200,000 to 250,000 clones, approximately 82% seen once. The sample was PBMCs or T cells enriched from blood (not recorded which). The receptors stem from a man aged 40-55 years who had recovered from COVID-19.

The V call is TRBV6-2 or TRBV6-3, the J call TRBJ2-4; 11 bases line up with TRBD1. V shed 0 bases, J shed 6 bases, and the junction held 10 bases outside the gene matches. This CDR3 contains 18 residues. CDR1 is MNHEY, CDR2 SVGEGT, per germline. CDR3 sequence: CASSYSQDRGRRVNIQYF. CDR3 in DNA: TGTGCCAGCAGTTACTCGCAGGACAGGGGGCGTAGGGTAAACATTCAGTACTTC.

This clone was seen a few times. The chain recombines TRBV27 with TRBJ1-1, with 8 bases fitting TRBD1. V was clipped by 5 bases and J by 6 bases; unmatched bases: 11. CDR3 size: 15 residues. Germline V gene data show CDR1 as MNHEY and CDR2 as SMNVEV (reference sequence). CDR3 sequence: CASSLPGQGASEAFF. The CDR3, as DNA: TGTGCCAGCAGTCTCCCCGGGCAGGGGGCCTCTGAAGCTTTCTTT.

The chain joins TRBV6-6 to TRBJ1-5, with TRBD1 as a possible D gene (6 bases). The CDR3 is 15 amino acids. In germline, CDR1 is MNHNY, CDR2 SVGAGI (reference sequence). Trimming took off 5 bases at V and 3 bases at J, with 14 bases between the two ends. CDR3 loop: CASSNRALNNQPQHF. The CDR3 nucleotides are TGTGCCAGCAGTAACAGGGCCTTAAACAATCAGCCCCAGCATTTT.

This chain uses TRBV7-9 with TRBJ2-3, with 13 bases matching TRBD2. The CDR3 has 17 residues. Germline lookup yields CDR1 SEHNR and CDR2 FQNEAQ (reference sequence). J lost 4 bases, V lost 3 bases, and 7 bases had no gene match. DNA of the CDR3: TGTGCCAGCAGCTTGTACTCCACTAGCGGGAGGGCAGATACGCAGTATTTT. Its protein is CASSLYSTSGRADTQYF.

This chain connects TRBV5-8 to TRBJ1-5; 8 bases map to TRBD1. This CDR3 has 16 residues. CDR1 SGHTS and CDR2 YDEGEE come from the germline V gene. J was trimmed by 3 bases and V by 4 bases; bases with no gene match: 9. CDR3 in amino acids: CASSRHRGRHNQPQHF. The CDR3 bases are TGTGCCAGCAGCCGGCACAGGGGGAGGCACAATCAGCCCCAGCATTTT.

The CDR3 DNA is TGCAGCGTTGAAGAGGGTGGTAGCGGGGCAACTTACAATGAGCAGTTCTTC. It specifies CSVEEGGSGATYNEQFF. V gene TRBV29-1 combines with J gene TRBJ2-1; 8 nucleotides match TRBD2. The CDR3 contains 17 residues. J was trimmed by 4 bases and V by 0 bases; bases with no gene match: 11. In germline, CDR1 is SQVTM, CDR2 ANQGSEA.

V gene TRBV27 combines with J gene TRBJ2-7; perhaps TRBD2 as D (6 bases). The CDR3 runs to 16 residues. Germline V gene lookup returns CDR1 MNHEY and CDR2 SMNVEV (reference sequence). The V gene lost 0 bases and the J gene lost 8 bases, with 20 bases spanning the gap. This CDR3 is CASSLSIQEGLGKQYF. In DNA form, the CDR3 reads TGTGCCAGCAGTTTATCGATCCAGGAGGGGTTAGGAAAGCAGTACTTC.

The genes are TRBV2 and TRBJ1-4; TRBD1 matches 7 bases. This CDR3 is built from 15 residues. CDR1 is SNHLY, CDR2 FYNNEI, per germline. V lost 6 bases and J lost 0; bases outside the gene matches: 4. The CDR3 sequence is CASRVGQSTNEKLFF. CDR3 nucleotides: TGTGCCAGCAGGGTGGGACAGTCAACTAATGAAAAACTGTTTTTT.

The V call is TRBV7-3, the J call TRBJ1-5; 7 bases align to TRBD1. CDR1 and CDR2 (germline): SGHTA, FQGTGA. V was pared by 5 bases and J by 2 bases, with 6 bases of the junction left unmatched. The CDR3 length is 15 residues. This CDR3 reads CASSLQGLGNQPQHF. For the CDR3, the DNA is TGTGCCAGCAGCCTACAGGGGTTAGGCAATCAGCCCCAGCATTTT.

CDR3 protein: CAIHSGTNEQYF. In nucleotides, the CDR3 is TGTGCCATCCACTCCGGGACAAACGAGCAGTACTTC. The chain combines TRBV10-3 with TRBJ2-7; TRBD1 might be the D (6 bases). Germline V CDR1 and CDR2: ENHRY, SYGVKD. The V end was cut by 8 bases, the J end by 5 bases, with 13 bases between. The CDR3 length is 12 residues.

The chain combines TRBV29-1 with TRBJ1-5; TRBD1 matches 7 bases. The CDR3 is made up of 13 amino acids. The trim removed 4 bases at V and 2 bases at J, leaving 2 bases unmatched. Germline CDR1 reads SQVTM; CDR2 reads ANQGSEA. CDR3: CSVAQGGNQPQHF. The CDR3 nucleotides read TGCAGCGTTGCTCAGGGGGGCAATCAGCCCCAGCATTTT.

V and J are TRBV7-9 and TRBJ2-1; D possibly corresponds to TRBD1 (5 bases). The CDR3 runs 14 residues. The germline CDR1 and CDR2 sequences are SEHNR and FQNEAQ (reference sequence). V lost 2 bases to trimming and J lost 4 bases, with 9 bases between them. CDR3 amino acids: CASSLMGPYNEQFF. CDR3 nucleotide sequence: TGTGCCAGCAGCTTAATGGGGCCGTACAATGAGCAGTTCTTC.

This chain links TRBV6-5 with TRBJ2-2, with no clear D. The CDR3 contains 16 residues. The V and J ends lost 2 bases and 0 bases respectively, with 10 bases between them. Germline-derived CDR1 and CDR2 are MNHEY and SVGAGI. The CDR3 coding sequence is TGTGCCAGCAGTTACCCACCGGGTTCGAACACCGGGGAGCTGTTTTTT. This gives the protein CASSYPPGSNTGELFF.

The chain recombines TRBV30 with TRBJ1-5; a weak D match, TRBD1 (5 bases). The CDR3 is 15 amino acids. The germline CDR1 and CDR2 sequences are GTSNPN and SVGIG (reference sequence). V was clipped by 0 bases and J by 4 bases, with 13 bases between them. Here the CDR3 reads CAWSVQGAGNQPQHF. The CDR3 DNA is TGTGCCTGGAGTGTGCAAGGGGCTGGAAATCAGCCCCAGCATTTT.

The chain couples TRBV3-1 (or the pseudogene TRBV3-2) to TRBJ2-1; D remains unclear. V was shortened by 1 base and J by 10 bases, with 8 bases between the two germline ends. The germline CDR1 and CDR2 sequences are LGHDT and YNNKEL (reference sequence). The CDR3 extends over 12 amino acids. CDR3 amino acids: CASSQGPREQFF. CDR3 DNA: TGTGCCAGCAGCCAAGGCCCCAGAGAGCAGTTCTTC.

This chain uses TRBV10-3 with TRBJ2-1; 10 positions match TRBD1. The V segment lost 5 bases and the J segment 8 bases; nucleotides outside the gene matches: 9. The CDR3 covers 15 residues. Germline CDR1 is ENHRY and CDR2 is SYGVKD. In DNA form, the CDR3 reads TGTGCCATCAGTCTTAGACAGGGGGCGATCGATGAGCAGTTCTTC. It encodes CAISLRQGAIDEQFF.

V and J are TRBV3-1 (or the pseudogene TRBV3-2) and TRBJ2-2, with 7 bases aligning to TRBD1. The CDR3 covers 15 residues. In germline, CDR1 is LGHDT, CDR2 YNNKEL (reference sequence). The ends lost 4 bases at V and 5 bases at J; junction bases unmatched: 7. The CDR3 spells CASSLHDRETGELFF. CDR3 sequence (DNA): TGTGCCAGCAGCCTCCACGACAGGGAGACCGGGGAGCTGTTTTTT.

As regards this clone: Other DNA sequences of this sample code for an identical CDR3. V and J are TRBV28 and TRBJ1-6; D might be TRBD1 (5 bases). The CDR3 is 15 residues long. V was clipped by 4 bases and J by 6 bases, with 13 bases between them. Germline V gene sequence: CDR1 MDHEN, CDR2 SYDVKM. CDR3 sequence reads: CASSSPGLGNSPLHF. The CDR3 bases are TGTGCCAGCAGTTCCCCGGGACTGGGTAATTCACCCCTCCACTTT.

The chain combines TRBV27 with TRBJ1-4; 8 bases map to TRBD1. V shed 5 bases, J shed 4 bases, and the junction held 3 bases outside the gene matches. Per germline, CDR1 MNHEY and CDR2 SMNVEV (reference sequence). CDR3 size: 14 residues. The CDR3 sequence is CASSLDRGNEKLFF. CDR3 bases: TGTGCCAGCAGTCTAGACAGGGGTAATGAAAAACTGTTTTTT.

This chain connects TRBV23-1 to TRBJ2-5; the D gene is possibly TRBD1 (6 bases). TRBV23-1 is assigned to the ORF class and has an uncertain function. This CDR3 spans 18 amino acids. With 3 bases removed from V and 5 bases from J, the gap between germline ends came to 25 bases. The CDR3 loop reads CASSHPRFNRGTQETQYF. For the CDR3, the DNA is TGCGCCAGCAGTCATCCACGATTCAATAGGGGGACGCAGGAGACCCAGTACTTC.

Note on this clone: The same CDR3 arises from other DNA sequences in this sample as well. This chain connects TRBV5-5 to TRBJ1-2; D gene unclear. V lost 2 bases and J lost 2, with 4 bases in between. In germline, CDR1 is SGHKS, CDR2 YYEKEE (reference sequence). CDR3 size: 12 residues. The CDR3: CASSFQNYGYTF. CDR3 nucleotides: TGTGCCAGCAGCTTTCAGAACTATGGCTACACCTTC.

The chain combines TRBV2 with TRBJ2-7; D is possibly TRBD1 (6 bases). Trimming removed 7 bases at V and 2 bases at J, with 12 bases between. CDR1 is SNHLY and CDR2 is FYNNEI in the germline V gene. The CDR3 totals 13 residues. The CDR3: CASTGTIPYEQYF. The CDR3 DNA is TGTGCCAGCACTGGGACAATCCCCTACGAGCAGTACTTC.

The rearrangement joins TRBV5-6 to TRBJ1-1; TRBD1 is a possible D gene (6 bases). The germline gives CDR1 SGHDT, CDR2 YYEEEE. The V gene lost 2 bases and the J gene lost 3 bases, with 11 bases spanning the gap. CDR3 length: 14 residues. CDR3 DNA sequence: TGTGCCAGCAGCTTTGGGGGCGCGGACACTGAAGCTTTCTTT. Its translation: CASSFGGADTEAFF.

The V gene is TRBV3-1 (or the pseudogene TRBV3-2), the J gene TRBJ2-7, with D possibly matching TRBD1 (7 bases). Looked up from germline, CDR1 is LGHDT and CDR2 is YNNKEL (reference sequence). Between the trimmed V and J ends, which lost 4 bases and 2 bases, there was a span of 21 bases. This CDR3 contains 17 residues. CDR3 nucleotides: TGTGCCAGCAGCCCCGCTCAGGGGGGCGGAACCCCCTACGAGCAGTACTTC. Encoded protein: CASSPAQGGGTPYEQYF.

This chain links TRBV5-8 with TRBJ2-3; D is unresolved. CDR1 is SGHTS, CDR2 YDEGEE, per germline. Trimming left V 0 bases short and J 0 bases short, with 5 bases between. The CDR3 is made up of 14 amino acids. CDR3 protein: CASSLGLSTDTQYF. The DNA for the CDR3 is TGTGCCAGCAGCTTGGGGCTCAGCACAGATACGCAGTATTTT.

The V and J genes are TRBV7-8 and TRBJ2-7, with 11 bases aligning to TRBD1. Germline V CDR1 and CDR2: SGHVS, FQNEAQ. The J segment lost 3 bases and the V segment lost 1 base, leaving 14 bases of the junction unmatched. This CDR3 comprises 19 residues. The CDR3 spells CASSLVLVVRGTGGYEQYF. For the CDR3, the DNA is TGTGCCAGCAGCTTAGTCCTCGTGGTTAGGGGGACAGGGGGCTACGAGCAGTACTTC.

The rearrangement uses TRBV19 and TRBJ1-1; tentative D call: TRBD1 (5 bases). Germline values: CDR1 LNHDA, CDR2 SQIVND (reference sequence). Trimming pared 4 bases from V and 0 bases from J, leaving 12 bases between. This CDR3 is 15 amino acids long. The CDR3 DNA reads TGTGCCAGTAGTACTGAACGGGGGGTGAACACTGAAGCTTTCTTT. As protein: CASSTERGVNTEAFF.

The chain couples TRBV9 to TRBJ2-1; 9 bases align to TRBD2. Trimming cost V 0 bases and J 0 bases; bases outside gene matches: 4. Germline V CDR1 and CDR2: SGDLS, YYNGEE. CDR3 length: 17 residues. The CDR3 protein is CASSVGGRALSYNEQFF. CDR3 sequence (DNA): TGTGCCAGCAGCGTAGGCGGGAGGGCCCTCTCCTACAATGAGCAGTTCTTC.